This record concerns one TCR beta chain sequence. Its antigen is not known. The CDR3 has 12 residues. Germline lookup yields CDR1 MNHEY and CDR2 SVGAGI. V lost 5 bases, J lost 3 bases, and 6 bases lay in between. The primer mix had 60 Vbeta and 13 Jbeta primers. Sequencing used immunoSEQ multiplex PCR; TCRdb keeps in-frame clones, though not all of them. The table lists around 180,000 clones, less than 85% of them singletons. This specimen belongs to a study of cytomegalovirus exposure and HLA in healthy donors. Study conclusions and caveats: DRB1 showed the most TCR associations and HLA-C the fewest in a later analysis, as rates varied by HLA locus. In an earlier analysis, productive rearrangement rates for most beta V segments clustered near 87% or 30%.

The TCR was taken from a boy aged 2 to 10 in good health and CMV-seronegative. V and J are TRBV6-5 and TRBJ2-3; tentative D call: TRBD1 (6 bases). Input material: PBMCs. CDR3 sequence: CASSDRTDTQYF. As DNA, the CDR3 is TGTGCCAGCAGTGACAGGACAGATACGCAGTATTTT.